This section outlines one T cell receptor (beta chain) sequence together with its context. Its antigen is not identified. This sample stems from a study of T-cell memory formation after mild COVID-19. Study as a whole: Clustering of TCRs was largely donor specific. Regarding the study as a whole: Day 15 to 85 contracting clones showed balanced CD4/CD8; later expanders leaned CD4+. The study detected some responding clones in pre-infection memory, suggesting cross-reactive memory joined.

Constant-segment primers and 5'RACE yielded cDNA libraries for TCR alpha and TCR beta, each carrying sample barcodes and UMIs. TCRdb re-called the 5' RACE reads with MiXCR, one entry per CDR3 protein. The sample lists roughly 300,000 distinct CDR3 sequences; approximately 14% were seen once. The germline CDR1 and CDR2 sequences are DFQATT and SNEGSKA (reference sequence). V shed 6 bases and J shed 0 bases, with 18 bases lying between them. The CDR3 sequence is 15 residues long. Source material: PBMCs or a T cell subset sorted from them (not recorded which). The chain links TRBV20-1 to TRBJ2-7; TRBD1 or TRBD2 may be the D gene (5 bases each). The receptor's source is a man between 18 and 29 years old who had mild COVID-19 (a few samples of this study predate the infection). Cell type and time point are not known. The CDR3 spells CSAEVAGRISYEQYF. As DNA, the CDR3 is TGCAGTGCGGAAGTGGCAGGGAGAATCTCCTACGAGCAGTACTTC.